The 4 T cell receptor beta chains reported below all come from one sample, sequenced in a study of CD8+ T cells in alopecia areata. The treatment here: oral pan-JAK inhibitor, 5-10 mg twice daily. Sequencing relied on a cDNA template that was reverse transcribed from extracted RNA. Sequencing was performed with immunoSEQ multiplex PCR; in TCRdb, only in-frame clones are kept and a portion is missing. Of roughly 100,000 clones in the sample, more than 75% are singletons; the top ten hold roughly 11%. Sequencing was performed on CD8+ T cells sorted from blood, taken between weeks 30 and 35, from a patient treated with tofacitinib. The receptors shown here come from a human donor with alopecia areata.

The chain uses TRBV27 and TRBJ2-7; 9 nucleotides agree with TRBD2. Germline V gene data show CDR1 as MNHEY and CDR2 as SMNVEV (reference sequence). This CDR3 region has 13 residues. J gave up 4 bases and V 6 bases, and 4 bases lay outside the gene matches. The CDR3 nucleotides are TGTGCCAGCAGCCCCAGCGGGGGGTACGAGCAGTACTTC. It translates to CASSPSGGYEQYF.

The chain combines TRBV4-1 with TRBJ2-7; D gene ambiguous. CDR3 length: 13 amino acids. Germline V gene data show CDR1 as MGHRA and CDR2 as YSYEKL. The V end was cut by 0 bases, the J end by 4 bases, with 7 bases between. The CDR3: CASSQDLRYEQYF. The CDR3 nucleotides read TGCGCCAGCAGCCAAGATCTGCGTTACGAGCAGTACTTC.

The V gene is TRBV4-1, the J gene TRBJ2-1, with TRBD2 identical over 11 bases. The V gene's germline CDR1 is MGHRA and CDR2 YSYEKL. This CDR3 is built from 16 residues. V was clipped by 3 bases and J by 6 bases; unmatched bases: 7. For the CDR3, the DNA is TGCGCCAGCAGCCATGTAGCGGGAGGGGGGCCCAATGAGCAGTTCTTC. This codes for CASSHVAGGGPNEQFF.

The genes are TRBV7-9 and TRBJ2-7, with a tentative D call TRBD1 (6 bases). Trimming left V 1 base short and J 0 bases short, with 10 bases between. The CDR3 length is 15 residues. Germline lookup yields CDR1 SEHNR and CDR2 FQNEAQ (reference sequence). The CDR3 nucleotides read TGTGCCAGCAGCTTAGAGCAGGGGAGCTCCTACGAGCAGTACTTC. As protein: CASSLEQGSSYEQYF.